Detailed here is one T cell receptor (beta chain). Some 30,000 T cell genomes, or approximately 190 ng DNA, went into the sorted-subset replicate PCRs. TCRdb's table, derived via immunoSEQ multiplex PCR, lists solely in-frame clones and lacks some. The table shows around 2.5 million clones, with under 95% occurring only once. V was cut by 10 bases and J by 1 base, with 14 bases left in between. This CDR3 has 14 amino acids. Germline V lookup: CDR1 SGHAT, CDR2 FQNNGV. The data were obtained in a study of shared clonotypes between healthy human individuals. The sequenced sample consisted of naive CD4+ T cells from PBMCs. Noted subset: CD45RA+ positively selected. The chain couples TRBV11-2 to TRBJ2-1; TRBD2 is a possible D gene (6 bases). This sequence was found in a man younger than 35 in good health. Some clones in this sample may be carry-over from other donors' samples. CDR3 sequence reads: CATARTTSYNEQFF. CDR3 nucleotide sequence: TGTGCCACCGCGAGGACTACTTCCTACAATGAGCAGTTCTTC.